The clone carrying this T cell receptor beta chain was seen more than once but under ten times. This sample stems from a study of T-cell memory formation after mild COVID-19. TCRdb processed the 5' RACE reads anew with MiXCR; each CDR3 protein has one entry. The table records 470,000 or so distinct CDR3 sequences, 18% of them present only once. This CDR3 region has 14 residues. Germline-derived CDR1 and CDR2 are SGHAT and FQNNGV. V was trimmed by 4 bases and J by 2 bases, leaving 12 bases between them. This sequence originates from a young man who had mild COVID-19 (a few samples of this study predate the infection). Cell type and time point are not known. V gene TRBV11-2 combines with J gene TRBJ2-7; D not certain. The sample was PBMCs or a T cell subset sorted from them (not recorded which). The CDR3 nucleotides read TGTGCCAGCAGCTCCTCCCCCGGTACCTACGAGCAGTACTTC. It translates to CASSSSPGTYEQYF. Full variable domain (rest looked up from reference TRBV11-2 and TRBJ2-7): EAGVAQSPRYKIIEKRQSVAFWCNPISGHATLYWYQQILGQGPKLLIQFQNNGVVDDSQLPKDRFSAERLKGVDSTLKIQPAKLEDSAVYLCASSSSPGTYEQYFGPGTRLTVT.